The 11 T cell receptor beta chains below come from one sample, sequenced in a study of early T cells in non-severe SARS-CoV-2 infection. TCRdb ran MiXCR on the 5' RACE reads and lists one entry per CDR3 protein. The data contain over 90,000 distinct CDR3 sequences, less than 15% of them singletons. The sequences come from whole blood, collected at baseline. Receptors were obtained from an adult who was a healthcare worker with PCR-confirmed SARS-CoV-2 infection or an uninfected control (not recorded which).

This clonotype came up many times. The V call is TRBV2, the J call TRBJ2-2; tentatively, D is TRBD1 or TRBD2 (6 bases each). The V gene lost 11 bases and the J gene lost 2 bases, with 21 bases spanning the gap. The germline V gene has CDR1 SNHLY and CDR2 FYNNEI. The CDR3 contains 16 residues. The CDR3 region has the DNA TGTGCCGGTCAATCCGGGGGCGATGTTAACACCGGGGAGCTGTTTTTT. Translating gives CAGQSGGDVNTGELFF.

At least ten counts were recorded for this clonotype. CDR3 nucleotide sequence: TGCAGCGTTGTGACTAGCGGGCTTCACACCGGGGAGCTGTTTTTT. Translating gives CSVVTSGLHTGELFF. J is TRBJ2-2 and V is TRBV29-1; 10 nucleotides agree with TRBD2. V gave up 4 bases and J gave up 3 bases; unmatched junction bases: 5. The germline V gene encodes CDR1 SQVTM and CDR2 ANQGSEA. The length of the CDR3 is 15 residues.

This clonotype was seen a handful of times. The J gene is TRBJ2-1, the V gene TRBV5-5; D is unclear. V shed 4 bases and J shed 0 bases, with 8 bases lying between them. CDR1 is SGHKS and CDR2 is YYEKEE in the germline V gene (reference sequence). The length of the CDR3 is 14 residues. The CDR3 bases are TGTGCCAGCAGCCGTGTGGGCTCCTACAATGAGCAGTTCTTC. Translated, it gives CASSRVGSYNEQFF. The full variable domain, with the rest looked up from reference TRBV5-5 and TRBJ2-1, is DAGVTQSPTHLIKTRGQQVTLRCSPISGHKSVSWYQQVLGQGPQFIFQYYEKEERGRGNFPDRFSARQFPNYSSELNVNALLLGDSALYLCASSRVGSYNEQFFGPGTRLTVL.

This clonotype has a handful of counts. V and J are TRBV11-2 and TRBJ2-7; 11 bases map to TRBD2. Germline trimming cut 4 bases from V and 3 bases from J; bases unmatched to any gene: 14. The CDR3 is 18 residues long. Germline V gene lookup returns CDR1 SGHAT and CDR2 FQNNGV. The CDR3 bases are TGTGCCAGCAGCTCCGATTTAAGGAGACTAGCGGGAATCTACGAGCAGTACTTC. Protein: CASSSDLRRLAGIYEQYF.

The chain has TRBV11-2 and TRBJ2-5; either TRBD1 or TRBD2 may supply D (5 bases each). Germline V lookup: CDR1 SGHAT, CDR2 FQNNGV. This CDR3 has 16 residues. Between the trimmed V and J ends, which lost 0 bases and 0 bases, there was a span of 11 bases. The CDR3 DNA follows: TGTGCCAGCAGCTTAGAGGGGACGGTGTACCAAGAGACCCAGTACTTC. This gives the protein CASSLEGTVYQETQYF.

The sample holds many counts of this clonotype. This chain uses TRBV20-1 with TRBJ2-1; tentative D call: TRBD2 (6 bases). The CDR3 contains 14 residues. Germline V gives CDR1 DFQATT, CDR2 SNEGSKA (reference sequence). V was trimmed by 5 bases and J by 1 base, leaving 12 bases between them. Here the CDR3 reads CSAPYSGSYNEQFF. The CDR3 nucleotides read TGCAGTGCTCCTTATAGCGGTTCCTACAATGAGCAGTTCTTC.

V gene TRBV21-1 combines with J gene TRBJ2-2; TRBD2 reflects the table's D call only, with no check against the DNA. TRBV21-1 is a listed pseudogene. The length of the CDR3 is 16 residues. The CDR3 DNA sequence: TGTGCCAGCAGCATGGGACTAGCGAAGAACACCGGGGAGCTGTTTTTT. Residues: CASSMGLAKNTGELFF.

Only a few counts were recorded for this clonotype. The chain couples TRBV3-1 to TRBJ2-7; 9 bases map to TRBD2. J gave up 0 bases and V 4 bases, and 10 bases lay outside the gene matches. CDR1 and CDR2 (germline): LGHDT, YNNKEL (reference sequence). CDR3 size: 17 residues. The CDR3 is CASSPFPGLARSYEQYF. In DNA form, the CDR3 reads TGTGCCAGCAGCCCTTTCCCGGGACTAGCTCGCTCCTACGAGCAGTACTTC.

The rearrangement joins TRBV6-6 to TRBJ2-7, with TRBD2 matching over 11 bases. Trimming at V came to 2 bases and at J to 0 bases, leaving 3 bases not matched to a gene. The germline V gene encodes CDR1 MNHNY and CDR2 SVGAGI (reference sequence). The CDR3 length is 16 residues. The CDR3 region is CASSYLTSGSSYEQYF. The CDR3 bases are TGTGCCAGCAGTTACCTAACTAGCGGGAGCTCCTACGAGCAGTACTTC.

This clonotype was counted ten times or more. The rearrangement joins TRBV11-2 to TRBJ2-7; D perhaps matches TRBD1 (5 bases). Trimming pared 5 bases from V and 2 bases from J, leaving 10 bases between. Per the germline V gene, CDR1 is SGHAT and CDR2 is FQNNGV. CDR3 length: 13 amino acids. The CDR3 protein is CASSADSAYEQYF. Written as DNA, the CDR3 is TGTGCCAGCAGCGCCGACAGCGCCTACGAGCAGTACTTC.

The chain couples TRBV5-1 to TRBJ2-1; TRBD2 matches 7 bases. From germline, CDR1 is SGHRS and CDR2 YFSETQ. With V trimmed by 1 base and J by 1 base, 5 bases remained unmatched. The CDR3 extends over 16 amino acids. DNA of the CDR3: TGCGCCAGCAGCTTGTTGGGAGGGGTATCCTACAATGAGCAGTTCTTC. It translates to CASSLLGGVSYNEQFF.